These T cell receptor beta chains were read from a single sample in a study of vaccination and CD4 T cells after COVID-19. Each CDR3 protein gets one entry after TCRdb re-called the PCR reads with MiXCR. The sample contains some 20,000 distinct CDR3 sequences, 43% of which appear only once. These receptors lack a known antigen. The sequencing input was CD4+ T cells from blood, cultured in vitro. These receptors originate from a human donor who had recovered from COVID-19. CDR3s include the opening cysteine and the closing phenylalanine or tryptophan. The D gene is left open where the match is weak. Size is omitted from some rows. Given values are once, few, many or a class for expanded clones.

V gene	D gene	clone size	J gene	CDR3 DNA	CDR3 protein
TRBV28	NA	few	TRBJ1-6	TGTGCCAGCACCCTCATGGGGGTCTCCTATAATTCACCCCTCCACTTT	CASTLMGVSYNSPLHF
TRBV12-3/TRBV12-4	TRBD2	NA	TRBJ2-7	TGTGCCAGCAGTCCCCGACTAGCGGCGACGCAGCAGTACTTC	CASSPRLAATQQYF
TRBV7-2	NA	NA	TRBJ1-2	TGTGCCAGCAACGAGGAGGGGATCGGCTATGGCTACACCTTC	CASNEEGIGYGYTF
TRBV6-1	TRBD1	NA	TRBJ1-6	TGTGCCAGCACCGACAGGGGATTTTACTCACCCCTCCACTTT	CASTDRGFYSPLHF
TRBV20-1	TRBD1	NA	TRBJ1-2	TGCAGTGCTGCCCCACCCGCCGGGACAGGGGCCTTTAACTATGGCTACACCTTC	CSAAPPAGTGAFNYGYTF
TRBV5-1	NA	few	TRBJ2-2	TGCGCCAGCAGTGAAGTCGGGGCCACCGGGGAGCTGTTTTTT	CASSEVGATGELFF
TRBV6-1	NA	NA	TRBJ1-4	TGTGCCAGCAGCGACAGAGCCGTTAATGAAAAACTGTTTTTT	CASSDRAVNEKLFF
TRBV28	NA	NA	TRBJ1-6	TGTGCCAGCAGTTCTGGGACCGGCTCAGATCCCCTCCACTTT	CASSSGTGSDPLHF
TRBV6-1	NA	NA	TRBJ2-7	TGTGCCAGCAGTGAAGGGATTCACGAGCAGTACTTC	CASSEGIHEQYF
TRBV20-1	NA	NA	TRBJ2-1	TGCAGTGCTAGAGCGCCGAGCTCCTACAATGAGCAGTTCTTC	CSARAPSSYNEQFF
TRBV20-1	NA	NA	TRBJ2-3	TGCAGTGCTAGGGGGTTGAGGGGGAGTAGCACAGATACGCAGTATTTT	CSARGLRGSSTDTQYF
TRBV15	NA	NA	TRBJ1-1	TGTGCCACCAGCAGAGTGATAAACACTGAAGCTTTCTTT	CATSRVINTEAFF
TRBV11-3	NA	NA	TRBJ2-2	TGTGCCAGCAGCTTAGCGGGATGGGGTACTTGGGCCACCGGGGAGCTGTTTTTT	CASSLAGWGTWATGELFF
TRBV29-1	NA	NA	TRBJ1-2	TGCAGCGTCCAACAGGGCCCCGCGACGCAGGGCTACACCTTC	CSVQQGPATQGYTF
TRBV7-2	NA	NA	TRBJ1-5	TGTGCCAGCACCAACCCCGATGGCAATCAGCCCCAGCATTTT	CASTNPDGNQPQHF
TRBV11-2	NA	NA	TRBJ2-1	TGTGCCAGCAGCTATCTCGCCTCTTCCTACAATGAGCAGTTCTTC	CASSYLASSYNEQFF
TRBV19	TRBD1	NA	TRBJ1-5	TGTGCCAGTAGTATCAGGGGACAGGGTCATCAGCCCCAGCATTTT	CASSIRGQGHQPQHF
TRBV7-2	NA	NA	TRBJ2-7	TGTGCCAGCAGCTTAGTGGGACGGTACGAGCAGTACTTC	CASSLVGRYEQYF
TRBV6-1	NA	few	TRBJ1-4	TGTGCCAGCCGGGACGCCACAAAGGAAAAACTGTTTTTT	CASRDATKEKLFF
TRBV19	TRBD1	NA	TRBJ1-5	TGTGCCAGTAGCAGCCGGGACAGGGGGAGTGCTAGCAATCAGCCCCAGCATTTT	CASSSRDRGSASNQPQHF
TRBV28	NA	NA	TRBJ1-2	TGTGCCAGCAGTGTACAGGGTAACTATGGCTACACCTTC	CASSVQGNYGYTF
TRBV2	TRBD1	NA	TRBJ2-5	TGTGCCAGCAGGCCCCGGACAGGGAAATCGTTGGAGACCCAGTACTTC	CASRPRTGKSLETQYF
TRBV19	NA	NA	TRBJ1-2	TGTGCCAGTAGCATCTATCTAGAATATGGCTACACCTTC	CASSIYLEYGYTF
TRBV11-3	NA	NA	TRBJ2-3	TGTGCCAGCAGCTTAGGAGGAAGCAGGGGCACAGATACGCAGTATTTT	CASSLGGSRGTDTQYF
TRBV6-1	TRBD1	NA	TRBJ2-4	TGTGCCAGCAGTCGCCCGGGACAGGTTGACATTCAGTACTTC	CASSRPGQVDIQYF
TRBV6-1	NA	NA	TRBJ1-5	TGTGCCAGCAGGACCACAGGTTCTAATCAGCCCCAGCATTTT	CASRTTGSNQPQHF
TRBV18	TRBD2	NA	TRBJ2-3	TGTGCCAGCTCAGGCGGGGGGCAGGCAGATACGCAGTATTTT	CASSGGGQADTQYF
TRBV5-4	NA	NA	TRBJ2-1	TGTGCCAGCAGCTGGGGAACAGGTTCCTACAATGAGCAGTTCTTC	CASSWGTGSYNEQFF
TRBV2	NA	few	TRBJ1-6	TGTGCCACCAATCGACAAATTCATTCACCCCTCCACTTT	CATNRQIHSPLHF
TRBV12-3/TRBV12-4	NA	NA	TRBJ1-2	TGTGCCAGCAGTTTGGTACAGGGCAACTATGGCTACACCTTC	CASSLVQGNYGYTF
TRBV7-2	NA	few	TRBJ2-7	TGTGCCAGCAGCCAGGGGGGCCCCGGGCTTTACGAGCAGTACTTC	CASSQGGPGLYEQYF
TRBV5-1	TRBD2	NA	TRBJ2-5	TGCGCCAGCAGCTTATTAGCGGGGGAGACCCAGTACTTC	CASSLLAGETQYF
TRBV6-1	TRBD1	NA	TRBJ2-1	TGTGCCAGCAGACAGGGGGCTGCTTACGGGCAGTTCTTC	CASRQGAAYGQFF
TRBV28	NA	few	TRBJ1-1	TGTGCCAGCAGTTTCTACGCCCTGATTACGGCGGGTGACACTGAAGCTTTCTTT	CASSFYALITAGDTEAFF
TRBV10-3	TRBD2	NA	TRBJ2-2	TGTGCCACCGTAGCGGGGGACTTCCTCGTCACCGGGGAGCTGTTTTTT	CATVAGDFLVTGELFF
TRBV7-2	TRBD2	NA	TRBJ2-3	TGTGCCAGCAGCTTAGGCCCCGGGACTAGCGGGAGGGCCCAAGCAGATACGCAGTATTTT	CASSLGPGTSGRAQADTQYF
TRBV24-1	TRBD2	NA	TRBJ2-1	TGTGCCACCAGTGATTTATCGTCGGGGGGCTCCTACAATGAGCAGTTCTTC	CATSDLSSGGSYNEQFF
TRBV11-2	TRBD2	NA	TRBJ2-7	TGTGCCAGCAGCTTAGCATCTAGCGGGGCCCGATACGAGCAGTACTTC	CASSLASSGARYEQYF
TRBV18	TRBD1	NA	TRBJ2-7	TGTGCCAGCTCACCACCTTCGGGACAGGGTTTCTACGAGCAGTACTTC	CASSPPSGQGFYEQYF
TRBV20-1	NA	NA	TRBJ1-5	TGCAGTGCTAGAGAGGGTACCTATAGCAATCAGCCCCAGCATTTT	CSAREGTYSNQPQHF
TRBV6-4	TRBD2	NA	TRBJ2-1	TGTGCCAGCAGTGACTCGGCTAGCGGGAGCAATGAGCAGTTCTTC	CASSDSASGSNEQFF
TRBV11-2	TRBD1	few	TRBJ1-4	TGTGCCAGCAGCCGACAGGGGGCGTGGGAAAAACTGTTTTTT	CASSRQGAWEKLFF
TRBV6-1	TRBD1	NA	TRBJ1-5	TGTGCCAGCAGTGAAAAAACGGACAGGGAGAGCAATCAGCCCCAGCATTTT	CASSEKTDRESNQPQHF
TRBV6-7	TRBD2	NA	TRBJ2-5	TGTGCCAGCAGTACAAGACAGGCGTCCGTCATCTCAGCGGGAGGTCAAGAGACCCAGTACTTC	CASSTRQASVISAGGQETQYF
TRBV11-3	TRBD1	NA	TRBJ2-1	TGTGCCAGCAGCTACAGGGGGAATTCCTACAATGAGCAGTTCTTC	CASSYRGNSYNEQFF
TRBV6-5	NA	NA	TRBJ2-3	TGTGCCAGCAGTTGGGGGGGCTCTTTAAAGACAGATACGCAGTATTTT	CASSWGGSLKTDTQYF
TRBV20-1	NA	NA	TRBJ2-1	TGCAGTGCGGGAGGTAGGGGTAATGAGCAGTTCTTC	CSAGGRGNEQFF
TRBV7-9	NA	NA	TRBJ1-1	TGTGCCAGCAGCTTTCGAGACAAGACTGAAGCTTTCTTT	CASSFRDKTEAFF
TRBV6-1	NA	NA	TRBJ1-2	TGTGCCAGCGCCACGGGGGGCTATGGCTACACCTTC	CASATGGYGYTF
TRBV2	NA	few	TRBJ1-1	TGTGCCAGCCTTCGGGTCTTGAACACTGAAGCTTTCTTT	CASLRVLNTEAFF
TRBV6-5	NA	few	TRBJ2-7	TGTGCCAGCAGTTACTCGATTGCTTACGAGCAGTACTTC	CASSYSIAYEQYF
TRBV6-4	NA	NA	TRBJ2-2	TGTGCCAGCAGTGTAGAGCAGAACACCGGGGAGCTGTTTTTT	CASSVEQNTGELFF
TRBV2	NA	NA	TRBJ1-5	TGTGCCAGCAGAGCGAGGGAGAGTTCAGGTCAGCCCCAGCATTTT	CASRARESSGQPQHF
TRBV6-5	TRBD1	NA	TRBJ2-7	TGTGCCAGCAGTTACAGACCGACAGGGGCTCAGGAGCAGTACTTC	CASSYRPTGAQEQYF
TRBV7-2	NA	NA	TRBJ2-2	TGTGCCAGCAGCTTCGCTACTAGGACCGGGGAGCTGTTTTTT	CASSFATRTGELFF
TRBV12-3/TRBV12-4	TRBD2	NA	TRBJ2-7	TGTGCCAGCAGATCGAGACTAGCGGGGGCGGGCGAGCAGTACTTC	CASRSRLAGAGEQYF
TRBV11-2	NA	few	TRBJ2-5	TGTGCCAGCAGCCCCCTCCTGAACAGACAAGAGACCCAGTACTTC	CASSPLLNRQETQYF